This T cell receptor beta chain was recorded in a study of T cells in Graves' hyperthyroidism and ophthalmopathy. Study-wide points: A model of 13 V-J pairs discriminated ophthalmopathy from stable hyperthyroidism.

In the case of this clonotype: The antigen is undetermined.

Exclusion criteria comprised uncontrolled infection, other autoimmune disease, pregnancy or lactation. Per the germline V gene, CDR1 is MGHRA and CDR2 is YSYEKL. The CDR3 totals 15 residues. V dropped 5 bases and J dropped 7; count of bases not matched to a gene: 9. TCR beta CDR3 regions were amplified from RNA transcripts. During a first-round RT-PCR of the TCR CDR3, the HTBI primer set was used. TCRdb analysed the multiplex PCR reads with MiXCR anew, one entry per CDR3 protein. The top ten clones hold roughly 8% of a sample with roughly 750,000 distinct CDR3 sequences, around 15% of them seen once. The rearrangement joins TRBV4-1 to TRBJ2-1; 9 bases match TRBD2. Sequencing was performed on blood. The sequence was collected from a man aged 18 to 35 with Graves' hyperthyroidism. CDR3 nucleotides: TGCGCCAGCAGCTTCGGACTAGCGAGTGAAAATGAGCAGTTCTTC. Its translation: CASSFGLASENEQFF.